This T cell receptor (beta chain) was captured in a study of Graves' ophthalmopathy and Graves' hyperthyroidism. Study-level findings and limits: Sensitivity reached roughly 70% and specificity around 76% when the model predicted ophthalmopathy progression. Most expanded clonotypes in thyroid above 0.001 frequency also showed up in blood.

The CDR3 has 15 residues. The germline CDR1 and CDR2 sequences are MDHEN and SYDVKM. Trimming removed 6 bases from V and 2 bases from J, with 16 bases in between. This clonotype was recorded many times. Its antigen is unidentified. RNA transcripts yielded amplified TCR beta CDR3 regions. RT-PCR in the first round used HTBI primers; a second-round multiplex PCR followed. TCRdb reprocessed the multiplex PCR reads via MiXCR and lists one record per CDR3 protein. The data hold 300,000 to 400,000 distinct CDR3 sequences, with 15% to 20% observed a single time. Moderately to severely active ophthalmopathy under 3 months, CAS at least 3, NOSPECS at least 4. Patients with other autoimmune diseases, uncontrolled infections, pregnancy or lactation were excluded.

The chain joins TRBV28 to TRBJ1-1; D ambiguous. Sequencing was performed on peripheral blood. This receptor was taken from an adult man with Graves' ophthalmopathy. CDR3 coding DNA: TGTGCCAGCAGCACGCCTGGGAGGGTTAACACTGAAGCTTTCTTT. Translating it yields CASSTPGRVNTEAFF. Full variable domain (rest looked up from reference TRBV28 and TRBJ1-1): DVKVTQSSRYLVKRTGEKVFLECVQDMDHENMFWYRQDPGLGLRLIYFSYDVKMKEKGDIPEGYSVSREKKERFSLILESASTNQTSMYLCASSTPGRVNTEAFFGQGTRLTVV.